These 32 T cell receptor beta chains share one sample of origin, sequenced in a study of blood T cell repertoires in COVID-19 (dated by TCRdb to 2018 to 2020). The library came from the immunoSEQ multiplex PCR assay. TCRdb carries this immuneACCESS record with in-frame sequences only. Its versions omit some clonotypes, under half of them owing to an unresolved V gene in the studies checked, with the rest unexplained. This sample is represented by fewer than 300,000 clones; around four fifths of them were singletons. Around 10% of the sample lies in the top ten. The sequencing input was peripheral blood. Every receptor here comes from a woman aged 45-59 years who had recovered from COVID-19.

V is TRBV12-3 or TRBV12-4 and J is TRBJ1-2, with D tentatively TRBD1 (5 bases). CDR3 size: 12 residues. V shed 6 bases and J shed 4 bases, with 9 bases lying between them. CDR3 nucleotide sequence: TGTGCCAGCAGCCGGGGGACCTATGGCTACACCTTC. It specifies CASSRGTYGYTF.

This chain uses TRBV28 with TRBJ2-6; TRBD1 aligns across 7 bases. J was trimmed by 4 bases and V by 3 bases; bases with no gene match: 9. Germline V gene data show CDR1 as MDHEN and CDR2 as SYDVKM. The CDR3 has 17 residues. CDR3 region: CASSLVTGFLGANVLTF. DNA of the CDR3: TGTGCCAGCAGTTTGGTGACAGGGTTTTTGGGGGCCAACGTCCTGACTTTC. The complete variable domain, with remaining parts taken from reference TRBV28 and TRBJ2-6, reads DVKVTQSSRYLVKRTGEKVFLECVQDMDHENMFWYRQDPGLGLRLIYFSYDVKMKEKGDIPEGYSVSREKKERFSLILESASTNQTSMYLCASSLVTGFLGANVLTFGAGSRLTVL.

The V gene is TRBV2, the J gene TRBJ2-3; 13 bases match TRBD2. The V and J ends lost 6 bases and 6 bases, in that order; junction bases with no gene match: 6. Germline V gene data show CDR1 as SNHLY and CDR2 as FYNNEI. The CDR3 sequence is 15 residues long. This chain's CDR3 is CASRGGTSGMDTQYF. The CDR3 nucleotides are TGTGCCAGCAGGGGCGGGACTAGCGGGATGGATACGCAGTATTTT. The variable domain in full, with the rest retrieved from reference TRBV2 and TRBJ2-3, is EPEVTQTPSHQVTQMGQEVILRCVPISNHLYFYWYRQILGQKVEFLVSFYNNEISEKSEIFDDQFSVERPDGSNFTLKIRSTKLEDSAMYFCASRGGTSGMDTQYFGPGTRLTVL.

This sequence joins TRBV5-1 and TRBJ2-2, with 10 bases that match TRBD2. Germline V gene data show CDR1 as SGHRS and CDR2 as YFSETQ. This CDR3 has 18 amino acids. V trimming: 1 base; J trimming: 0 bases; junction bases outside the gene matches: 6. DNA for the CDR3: TGCGCCAGCAGCTTGCTTCTAGCGGGGGCGACGAACACCGGGGAGCTGTTTTTT. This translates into CASSLLLAGATNTGELFF.

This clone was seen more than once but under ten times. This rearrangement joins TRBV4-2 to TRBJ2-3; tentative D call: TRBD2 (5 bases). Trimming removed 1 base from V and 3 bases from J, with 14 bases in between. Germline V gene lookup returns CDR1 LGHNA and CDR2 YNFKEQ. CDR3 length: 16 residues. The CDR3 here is CASSQAAASLTDTQYF. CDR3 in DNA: TGTGCCAGCAGCCAAGCCGCCGCTAGCTTGACAGATACGCAGTATTTT.

The DNA of the CDR3 is TGCGCCAGCAGCCAAGGGACAGGGTCGACCCAGCCCCAGCATTTT. Its translation is CASSQGTGSTQPQHF. The rearrangement uses TRBV4-3 and TRBJ1-5; 8 bases are a match to TRBD1. This CDR3 region has 15 residues. V gave up 1 base and J gave up 7 bases; unmatched junction bases: 6. Per the germline V gene, CDR1 is LGHNA and CDR2 is YSLEER.

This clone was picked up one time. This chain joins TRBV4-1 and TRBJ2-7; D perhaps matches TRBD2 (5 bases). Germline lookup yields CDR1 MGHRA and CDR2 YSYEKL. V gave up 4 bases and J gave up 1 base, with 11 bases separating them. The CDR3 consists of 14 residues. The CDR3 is CASSRPGGSYEQYF. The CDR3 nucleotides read TGCGCCAGCAGCCGCCCAGGAGGATCCTACGAGCAGTACTTC.

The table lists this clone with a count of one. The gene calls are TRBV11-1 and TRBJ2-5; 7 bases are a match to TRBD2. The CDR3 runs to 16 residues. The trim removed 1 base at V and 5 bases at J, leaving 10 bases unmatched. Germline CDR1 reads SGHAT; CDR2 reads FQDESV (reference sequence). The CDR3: CASSLDGGRTRETQYF. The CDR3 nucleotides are TGTGCCAGCAGCTTAGATGGCGGGAGAACGCGGGAGACCCAGTACTTC.

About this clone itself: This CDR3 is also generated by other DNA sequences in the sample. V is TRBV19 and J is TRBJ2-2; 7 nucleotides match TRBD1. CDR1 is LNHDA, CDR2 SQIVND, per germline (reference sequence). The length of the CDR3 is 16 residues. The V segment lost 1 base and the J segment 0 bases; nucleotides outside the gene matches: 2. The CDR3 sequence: CASSIGQGANTGELFF. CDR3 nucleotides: TGTGCCAGTAGTATAGGACAGGGCGCGAACACCGGGGAGCTGTTTTTT.

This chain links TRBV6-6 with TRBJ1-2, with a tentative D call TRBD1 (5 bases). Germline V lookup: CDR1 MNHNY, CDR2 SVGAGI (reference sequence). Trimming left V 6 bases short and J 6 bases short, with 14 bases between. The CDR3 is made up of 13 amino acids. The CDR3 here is CASSFTGENGYTF. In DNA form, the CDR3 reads TGTGCCAGCAGCTTCACGGGGGAAAATGGCTACACCTTC.

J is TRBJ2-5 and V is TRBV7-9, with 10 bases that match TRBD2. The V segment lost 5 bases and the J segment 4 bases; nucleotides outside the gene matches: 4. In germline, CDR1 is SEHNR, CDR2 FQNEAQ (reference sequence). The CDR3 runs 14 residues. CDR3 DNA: TGTGCCAGCAGCCCCCGGACTAGCGGAGAGACCCAGTACTTC. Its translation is CASSPRTSGETQYF.

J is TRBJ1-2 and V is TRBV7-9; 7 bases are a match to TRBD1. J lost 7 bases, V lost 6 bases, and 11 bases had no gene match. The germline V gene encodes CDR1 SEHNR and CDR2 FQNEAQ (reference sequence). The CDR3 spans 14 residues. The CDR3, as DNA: TGTGCCAGCAGACCTACAGGGGCCGATGCTGGCTACACCTTC. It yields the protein CASRPTGADAGYTF.

The CDR3 spells CSVEGGGSQGVGRETQYF. DNA of the CDR3: TGCAGCGTTGAGGGTGGGGGCTCGCAGGGCGTCGGCCGAGAGACCCAGTACTTC. The chain combines TRBV29-1 with TRBJ2-5, with D perhaps TRBD1 (6 bases). V lost 3 bases to trimming and J lost 4 bases, with 27 bases between them. The length of the CDR3 is 18 residues. Germline V gene sequence: CDR1 SQVTM, CDR2 ANQGSEA.

In DNA, the CDR3 is TGTGCCACCAGTGAAACCGACAGACTGGGGCCCCAGCATTTT. Amino acids: CATSETDRLGPQHF. The chain uses TRBV24-1 and TRBJ1-5; maybe TRBD1 (5 bases). The V end was cut by 4 bases, the J end by 9 bases, with 15 bases between. The CDR3 loop spans 14 amino acids. Germline-derived CDR1 and CDR2 are KGHDR and SFDVKD.

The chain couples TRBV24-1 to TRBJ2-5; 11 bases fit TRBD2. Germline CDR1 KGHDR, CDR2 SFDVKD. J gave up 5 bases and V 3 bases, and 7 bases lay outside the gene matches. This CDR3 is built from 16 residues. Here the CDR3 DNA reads TGTGCCACCAGTGATCCAGGGAGGACTAGCGGGGAGACCCAGTACTTC. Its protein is CATSDPGRTSGETQYF.

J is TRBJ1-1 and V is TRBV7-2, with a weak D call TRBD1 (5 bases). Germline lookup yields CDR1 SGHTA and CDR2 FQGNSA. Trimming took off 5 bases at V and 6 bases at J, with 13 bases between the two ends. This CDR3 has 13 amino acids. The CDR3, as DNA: TGTGCCAGCAGCCGATACGCGACAGCTGAAGCTTTCTTT. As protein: CASSRYATAEAFF.

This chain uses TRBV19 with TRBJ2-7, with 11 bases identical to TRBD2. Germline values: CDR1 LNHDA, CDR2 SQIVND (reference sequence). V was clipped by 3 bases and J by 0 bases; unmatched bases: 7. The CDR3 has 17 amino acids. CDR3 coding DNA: TGTGCCAGTAGTATGCGGGGGGGGACTAGCGGCTCCTACGAGCAGTACTTC. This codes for CASSMRGGTSGSYEQYF.

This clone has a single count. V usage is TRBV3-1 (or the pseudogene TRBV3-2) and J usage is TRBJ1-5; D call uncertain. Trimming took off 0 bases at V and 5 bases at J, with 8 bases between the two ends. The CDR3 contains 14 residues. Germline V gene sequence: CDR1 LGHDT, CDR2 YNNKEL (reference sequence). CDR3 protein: CASSQDPGYQPQHF. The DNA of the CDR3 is TGTGCCAGCAGCCAAGATCCAGGATATCAGCCCCAGCATTTT.

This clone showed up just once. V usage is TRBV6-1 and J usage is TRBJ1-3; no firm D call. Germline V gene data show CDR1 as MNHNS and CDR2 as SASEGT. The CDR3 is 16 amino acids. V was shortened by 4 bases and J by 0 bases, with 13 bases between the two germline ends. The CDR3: CASSGLRSSSGNTIYF. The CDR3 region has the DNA TGTGCCAGCAGTGGATTGAGGTCAAGCTCTGGAAACACCATATATTTT.

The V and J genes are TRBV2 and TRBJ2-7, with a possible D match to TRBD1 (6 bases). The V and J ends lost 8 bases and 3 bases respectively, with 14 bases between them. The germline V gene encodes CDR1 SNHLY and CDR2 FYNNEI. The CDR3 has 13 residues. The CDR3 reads CASGSRDNYEQYF. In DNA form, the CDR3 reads TGTGCCAGCGGCTCTCGGGACAACTACGAGCAGTACTTC. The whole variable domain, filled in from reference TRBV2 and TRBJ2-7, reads EPEVTQTPSHQVTQMGQEVILRCVPISNHLYFYWYRQILGQKVEFLVSFYNNEISEKSEIFDDQFSVERPDGSNFTLKIRSTKLEDSAMYFCASGSRDNYEQYFGPGTRLTVT.

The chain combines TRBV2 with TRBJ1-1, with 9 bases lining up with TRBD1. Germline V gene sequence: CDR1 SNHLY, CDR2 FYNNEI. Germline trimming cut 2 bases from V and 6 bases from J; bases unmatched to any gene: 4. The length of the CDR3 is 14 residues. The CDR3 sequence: CASSERGQGAEAFF. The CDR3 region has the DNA TGTGCCAGCAGTGAACGGGGACAGGGTGCTGAAGCTTTCTTT.

The CDR3 protein is CASSTEGTLAKNIQYF. DNA for the CDR3: TGTGCCAGCAGCACCGAGGGGACACTAGCCAAAAACATTCAGTACTTC. The chain employs TRBV5-4 and TRBJ2-4; D is perhaps TRBD1 (6 bases). Looked up from germline, CDR1 is SGHNT and CDR2 is YYREEE (reference sequence). The V end lost 4 bases, the J end lost 0 bases, and 14 bases lay between the germline ends. This CDR3 is built from 16 residues.

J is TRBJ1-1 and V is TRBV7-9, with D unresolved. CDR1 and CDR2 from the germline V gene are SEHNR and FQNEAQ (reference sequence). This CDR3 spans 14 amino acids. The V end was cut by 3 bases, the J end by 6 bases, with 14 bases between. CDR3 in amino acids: CASSLGGPDPEAFF. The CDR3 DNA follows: TGTGCCAGCAGCTTGGGAGGACCTGACCCTGAAGCTTTCTTT.

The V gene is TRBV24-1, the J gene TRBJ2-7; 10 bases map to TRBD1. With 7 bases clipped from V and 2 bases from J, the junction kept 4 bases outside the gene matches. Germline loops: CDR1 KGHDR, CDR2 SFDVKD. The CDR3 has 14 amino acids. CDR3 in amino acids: CATSGTGATYEQYF. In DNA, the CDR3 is TGTGCCACCAGCGGGACAGGGGCCACCTACGAGCAGTACTTC.

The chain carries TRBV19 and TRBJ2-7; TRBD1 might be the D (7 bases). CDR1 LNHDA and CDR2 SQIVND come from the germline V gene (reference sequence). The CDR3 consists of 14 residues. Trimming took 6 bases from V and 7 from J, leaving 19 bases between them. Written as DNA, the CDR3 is TGTGCCAGTAGCGGGACAGCGGTCCGGGGGGAGCAGTACTTC. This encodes CASSGTAVRGEQYF.

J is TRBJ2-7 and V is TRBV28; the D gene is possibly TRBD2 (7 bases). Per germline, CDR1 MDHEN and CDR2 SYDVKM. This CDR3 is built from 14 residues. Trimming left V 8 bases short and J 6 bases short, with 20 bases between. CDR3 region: CASGGGGPIREQYF. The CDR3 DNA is TGTGCCAGCGGAGGGGGGGGGCCGATCCGCGAGCAGTACTTC.

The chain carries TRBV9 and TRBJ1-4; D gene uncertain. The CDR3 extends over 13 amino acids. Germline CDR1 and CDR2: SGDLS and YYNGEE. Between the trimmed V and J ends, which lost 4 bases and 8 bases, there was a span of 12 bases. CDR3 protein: CASSTGSGEKLFF. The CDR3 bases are TGTGCCAGCAGCACCGGGAGTGGGGAAAAACTGTTTTTT. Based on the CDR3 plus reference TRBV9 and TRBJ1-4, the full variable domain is DSGVTQTPKHLITATGQRVTLRCSPRSGDLSVYWYQQSLDQGLQFLIQYYNGEERAKGNILERFSAQQFPDLHSELNLSSLELGDSALYFCASSTGSGEKLFFGSGTQLSVL.

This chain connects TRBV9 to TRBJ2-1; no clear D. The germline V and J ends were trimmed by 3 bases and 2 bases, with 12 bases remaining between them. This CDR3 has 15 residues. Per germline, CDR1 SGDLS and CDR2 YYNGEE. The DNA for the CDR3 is TGTGCCAGCAGCGGGAGAGGTTTGCCCTACAATGAGCAGTTCTTC. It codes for CASSGRGLPYNEQFF.

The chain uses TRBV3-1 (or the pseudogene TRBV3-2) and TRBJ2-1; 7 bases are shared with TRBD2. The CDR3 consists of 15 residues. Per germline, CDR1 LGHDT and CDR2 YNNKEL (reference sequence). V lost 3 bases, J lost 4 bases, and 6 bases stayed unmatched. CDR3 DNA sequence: TGTGCCAGCAGCCACGTGTGGGGGGGGTACAATGAGCAGTTCTTC. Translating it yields CASSHVWGGYNEQFF.

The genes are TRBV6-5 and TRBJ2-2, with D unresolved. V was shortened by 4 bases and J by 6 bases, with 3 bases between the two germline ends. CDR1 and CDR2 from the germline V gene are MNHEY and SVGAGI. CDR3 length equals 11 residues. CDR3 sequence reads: CASSFSGELFF. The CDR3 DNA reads TGTGCCAGCAGTTTCTCCGGGGAGCTGTTTTTT.

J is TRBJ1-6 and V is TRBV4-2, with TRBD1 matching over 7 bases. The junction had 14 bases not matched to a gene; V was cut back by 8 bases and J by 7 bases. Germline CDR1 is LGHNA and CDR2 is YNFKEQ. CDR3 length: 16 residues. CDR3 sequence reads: CASAQEEGAGNSPLHF. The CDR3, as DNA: TGTGCCAGCGCACAAGAGGAGGGGGCAGGCAATTCACCCCTCCACTTT.

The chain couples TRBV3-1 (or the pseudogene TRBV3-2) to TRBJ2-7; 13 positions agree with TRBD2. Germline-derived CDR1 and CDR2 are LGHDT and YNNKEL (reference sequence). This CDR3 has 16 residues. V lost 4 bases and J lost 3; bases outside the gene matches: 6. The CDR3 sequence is CASSPLGTSGDYEQYF. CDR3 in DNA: TGTGCCAGCAGCCCACTCGGGACTAGCGGGGACTACGAGCAGTACTTC.